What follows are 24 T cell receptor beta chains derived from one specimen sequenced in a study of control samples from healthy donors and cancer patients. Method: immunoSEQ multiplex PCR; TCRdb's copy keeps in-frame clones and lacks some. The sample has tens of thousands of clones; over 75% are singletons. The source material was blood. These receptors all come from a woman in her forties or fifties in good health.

CDR3 sequence: CASRRFLRREGVSTDTQYF. The CDR3 bases are TGTGCCAGCAGACGATTCTTAAGAAGGGAAGGAGTAAGCACAGATACGCAGTATTTT. The gene calls are TRBV6-6 and TRBJ2-3; D call uncertain. Germline V gene lookup returns CDR1 MNHNY and CDR2 SVGAGI (reference sequence). The CDR3 contains 19 residues. V was pared by 6 bases and J by 0 bases, with 25 bases between.

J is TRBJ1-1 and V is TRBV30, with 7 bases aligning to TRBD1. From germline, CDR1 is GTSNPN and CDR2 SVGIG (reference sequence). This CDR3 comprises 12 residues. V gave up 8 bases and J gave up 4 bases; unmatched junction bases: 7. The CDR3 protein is CAGRQGFTEAFF. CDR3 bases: TGTGCCGGAAGACAGGGTTTCACTGAAGCTTTCTTT. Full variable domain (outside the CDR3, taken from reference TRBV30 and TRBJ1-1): SQTIHQWPATLVQPVGSPLSLECTVEGTSNPNLYWYRQAAGRGLQLLFYSVGIGQISSEVPQNLSASRPQDRQFILSSKKLLLSDSGFYLCAGRQGFTEAFFGQGTRLTVV.

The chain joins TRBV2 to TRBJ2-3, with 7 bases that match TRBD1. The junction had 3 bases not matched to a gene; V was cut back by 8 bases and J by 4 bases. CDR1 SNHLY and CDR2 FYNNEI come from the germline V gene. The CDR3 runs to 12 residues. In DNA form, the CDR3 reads TGTGCCAGCCGACAGGGTTCAGATACGCAGTATTTT. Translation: CASRQGSDTQYF.

The CDR3 DNA reads as TGTGCCAGCCAGACAGGGGATGGGGCCAACGTCCTGACTTTC. Residues: CASQTGDGANVLTF. J is TRBJ2-6 and V is TRBV25-1; 8 bases line up with TRBD1. Trimming cost V 8 bases and J 3 bases; bases outside gene matches: 3. This CDR3 has 14 amino acids. The germline gives CDR1 MGHDK, CDR2 SYGVNS.

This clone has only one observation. The CDR3 bases are TGCGCCAGCAGCTTACAGGGGAAGAACACTGAAGCTTTCTTT. Protein: CASSLQGKNTEAFF. The chain joins TRBV5-1 to TRBJ1-1; 7 bases align to TRBD1. The V gene's germline CDR1 is SGHRS and CDR2 YFSETQ. The CDR3 has 14 residues. Trimming at V came to 2 bases and at J to 1 base, leaving 2 bases not matched to a gene.

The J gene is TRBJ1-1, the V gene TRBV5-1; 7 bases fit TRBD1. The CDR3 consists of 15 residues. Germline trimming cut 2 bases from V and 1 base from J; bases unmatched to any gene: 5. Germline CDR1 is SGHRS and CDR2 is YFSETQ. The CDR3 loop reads CASSLSGTANTEAFF. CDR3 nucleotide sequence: TGCGCCAGCAGCTTATCCGGGACAGCGAACACTGAAGCTTTCTTT.

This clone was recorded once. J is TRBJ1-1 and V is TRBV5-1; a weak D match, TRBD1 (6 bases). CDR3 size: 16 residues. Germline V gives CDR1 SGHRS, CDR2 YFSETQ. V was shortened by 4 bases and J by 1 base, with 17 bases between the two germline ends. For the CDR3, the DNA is TGCGCCAGCAGCGTATATACCGGGACATCGAACACTGAAGCTTTCTTT. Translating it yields CASSVYTGTSNTEAFF.

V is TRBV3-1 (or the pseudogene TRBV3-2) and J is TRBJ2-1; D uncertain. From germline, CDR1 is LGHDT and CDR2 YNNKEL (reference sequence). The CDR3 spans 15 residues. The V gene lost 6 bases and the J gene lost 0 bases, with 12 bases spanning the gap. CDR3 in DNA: TGTGCCAGCAGGAAAGACTCTAGCTCCTACAATGAGCAGTTCTTC. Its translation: CASRKDSSSYNEQFF.

CDR3 sequence (DNA): TGTGCCAGCAGCTTAGTCCCGGGGGGGCGCATTAACACCGGGGAGCTGTTTTTT. As protein: CASSLVPGGRINTGELFF. This chain joins TRBV7-9 and TRBJ2-2, with 8 bases matching TRBD2. CDR3 length: 18 residues. V was pared by 1 base and J by 2 bases, with 9 bases of the junction left unmatched. The germline gives CDR1 SEHNR, CDR2 FQNEAQ (reference sequence).

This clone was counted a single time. CDR3 amino acids: CASSLQGSGTEAFF. In nucleotides, the CDR3 is TGCGCCAGCAGCCTGCAGGGTTCGGGCACTGAAGCTTTCTTT. The chain combines TRBV5-1 with TRBJ1-1; a possible D gene is TRBD1 (5 bases). Trimming cost V 4 bases and J 4 bases, with 14 bases left between them. The V gene's germline CDR1 is SGHRS and CDR2 YFSETQ. This CDR3 contains 14 residues.

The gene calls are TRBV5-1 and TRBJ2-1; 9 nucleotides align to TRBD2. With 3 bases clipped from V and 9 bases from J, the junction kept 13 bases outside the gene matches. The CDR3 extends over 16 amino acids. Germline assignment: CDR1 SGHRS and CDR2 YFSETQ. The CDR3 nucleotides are TGCGCCAGCAGCTCCGATTCTCCGGGACTAGCAACTGAGCAGTTCTTC. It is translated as CASSSDSPGLATEQFF. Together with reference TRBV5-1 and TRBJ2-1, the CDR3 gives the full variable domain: KAGVTQTPRYLIKTRGQQVTLSCSPISGHRSVSWYQQTPGQGLQFLFEYFSETQRNKGNFPGRFSGRQFSNSRSEMNVSTLELGDSALYLCASSSDSPGLATEQFFGPGTRLTVL.

DNA for the CDR3: TGTGCCAGCAGTTACGGCGAAGATCAGCCCCAGCATTTT. Amino acid sequence: CASSYGEDQPQHF. The rearrangement links TRBV6-6 to TRBJ1-5; D is uncertain. Trimming removed 2 bases at V and 5 bases at J, with 7 bases between. The CDR3 length is 13 residues. CDR1 and CDR2 (germline): MNHNY, SVGAGI (reference sequence).

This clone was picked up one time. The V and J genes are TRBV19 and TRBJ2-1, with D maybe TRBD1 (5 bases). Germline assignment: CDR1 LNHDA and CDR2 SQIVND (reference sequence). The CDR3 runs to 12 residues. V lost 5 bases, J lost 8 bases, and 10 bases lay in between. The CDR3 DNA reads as TGTGCCAGTAGTTCCAGGGTGGATGAGCAGTTCTTC. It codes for CASSSRVDEQFF.

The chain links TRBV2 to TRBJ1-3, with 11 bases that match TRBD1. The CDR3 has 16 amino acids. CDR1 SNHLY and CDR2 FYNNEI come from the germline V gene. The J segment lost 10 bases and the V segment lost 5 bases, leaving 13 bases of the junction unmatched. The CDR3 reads CASSPGTGGLLSTIYF. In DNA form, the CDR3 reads TGTGCCAGCAGTCCCGGGACAGGGGGACTTTTGTCAACCATATATTTT.

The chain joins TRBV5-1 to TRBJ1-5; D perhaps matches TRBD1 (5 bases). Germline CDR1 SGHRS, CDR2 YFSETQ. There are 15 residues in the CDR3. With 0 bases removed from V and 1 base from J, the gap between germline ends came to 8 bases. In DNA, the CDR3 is TGCGCCAGCAGCTTGGAGGGGACCAGCAATCAGCCCCAGCATTTT. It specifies CASSLEGTSNQPQHF.

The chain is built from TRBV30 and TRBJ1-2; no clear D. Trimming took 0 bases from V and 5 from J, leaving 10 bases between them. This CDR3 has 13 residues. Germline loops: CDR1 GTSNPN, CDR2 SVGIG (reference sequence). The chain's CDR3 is CAWSVRQLYGYTF. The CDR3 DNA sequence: TGTGCCTGGAGTGTACGGCAGCTTTATGGCTACACCTTC.

CDR3: CATSDVADTQYF. CDR3 sequence (DNA): TGTGCCACCAGTGATGTCGCAGATACGCAGTATTTT. The genes are TRBV24-1 and TRBJ2-3; no clear D. Trimming pared 3 bases from V and 4 bases from J, leaving 4 bases between. The CDR3 has 12 residues. Germline CDR1 and CDR2: KGHDR and SFDVKD.

CDR3 sequence: CATSRLAAWETQYF. CDR3 coding DNA: TGTGCCACCTCAAGGCTAGCTGCATGGGAGACCCAGTACTTC. The gene calls are TRBV15 and TRBJ2-5, with a weak D call TRBD2 (5 bases). The CDR3 runs to 14 residues. Germline CDR1 is LNHNV and CDR2 is YYDKDF (reference sequence). Trimming took 8 bases from V and 5 from J, leaving 18 bases between them.

CDR3 in DNA: TGTGCCAGTAGTAGGCAGGGAACGGAACTGTTTTTT. It translates to CASSRQGTELFF. The rearrangement links TRBV19 to TRBJ1-4, with D tentatively TRBD1 (5 bases). Germline lookup yields CDR1 LNHDA and CDR2 SQIVND (reference sequence). The CDR3 loop spans 12 amino acids. Trimming removed 4 bases at V and 12 bases at J, with 12 bases between.

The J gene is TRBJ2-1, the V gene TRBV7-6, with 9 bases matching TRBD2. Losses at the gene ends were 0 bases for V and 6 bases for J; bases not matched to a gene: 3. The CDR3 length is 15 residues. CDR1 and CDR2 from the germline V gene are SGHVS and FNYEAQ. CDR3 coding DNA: TGTGCCAGCAGCTTAGCTAGCGGGGGAATCAATGAGCAGTTCTTC. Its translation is CASSLASGGINEQFF.

CDR3 coding DNA: TGTGCCAGCAGCCTCTTAAGGGTACAATATGGCTACACCTTC. Amino acids: CASSLLRVQYGYTF. The chain carries TRBV5-6 and TRBJ1-2; D not certain. The germline V gene has CDR1 SGHDT and CDR2 YYEEEE. V was pared by 4 bases and J by 5 bases, with 15 bases between. The CDR3 loop spans 14 amino acids.

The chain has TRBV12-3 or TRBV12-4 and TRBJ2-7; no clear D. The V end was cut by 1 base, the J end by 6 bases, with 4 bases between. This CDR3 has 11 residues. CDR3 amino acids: CASSLGPEQYF. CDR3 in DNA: TGTGCCAGCAGTTTAGGCCCCGAGCAGTACTTC.

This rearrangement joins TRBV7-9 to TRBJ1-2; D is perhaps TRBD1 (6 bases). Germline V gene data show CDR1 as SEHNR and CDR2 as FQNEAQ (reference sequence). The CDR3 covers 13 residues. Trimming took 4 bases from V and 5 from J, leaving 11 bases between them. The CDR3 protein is CASSYGGQYGYTF. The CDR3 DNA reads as TGTGCCAGCAGCTACGGGGGCCAGTATGGCTACACCTTC.

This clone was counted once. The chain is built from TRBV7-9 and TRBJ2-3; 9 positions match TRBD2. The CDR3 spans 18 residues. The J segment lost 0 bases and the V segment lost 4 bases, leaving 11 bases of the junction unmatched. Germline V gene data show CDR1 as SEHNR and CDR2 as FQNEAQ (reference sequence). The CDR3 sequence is CASSSPQTTSGSTDTQYF. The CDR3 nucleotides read TGTGCCAGCAGCTCGCCCCAGACTACTAGCGGGAGCACAGATACGCAGTATTTT.